This T cell receptor beta chain originates from a study of T cells in localized non-small cell lung cancer. Per germline, CDR1 MNHEY and CDR2 SMNVEV (reference sequence). This CDR3 spans 15 amino acids. V lost 7 bases, J lost 0 bases, and 14 bases lay in between. Using immunoSEQ multiplex PCR, the repertoire was profiled, and TCRdb retains in-frame clones only, with some absent. The sample holds tens of thousands of clones, about 87% seen once. Study outcomes and limitations: Uninvolved neighboring lung showed the greatest T cell clonality, exceeding tumor.

A note on this clone: Its antigen remains unidentified.

V and J are TRBV27 and TRBJ2-3; D is tentatively TRBD1 or TRBD2 (5 bases each). Sequences were derived from peripheral blood, sampled before any cancer treatment. The receptor was derived from a man aged 18 to 50 with stage I lung adenocarcinoma. The CDR3 bases are TGTGCCAGCACGAAAAGGGGAGCTAGCACAGATACGCAGTATTTT. It yields the protein CASTKRGASTDTQYF.